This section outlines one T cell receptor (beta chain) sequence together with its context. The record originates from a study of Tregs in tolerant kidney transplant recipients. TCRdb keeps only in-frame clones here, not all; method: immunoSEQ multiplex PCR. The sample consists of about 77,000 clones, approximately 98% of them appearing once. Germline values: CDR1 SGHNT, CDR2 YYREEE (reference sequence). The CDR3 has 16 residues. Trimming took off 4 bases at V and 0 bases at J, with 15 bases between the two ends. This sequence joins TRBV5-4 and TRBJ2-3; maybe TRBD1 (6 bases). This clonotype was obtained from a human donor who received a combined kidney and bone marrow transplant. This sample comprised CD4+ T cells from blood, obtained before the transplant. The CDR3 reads CASSLPDRTSTDTQYF. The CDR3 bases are TGTGCCAGCAGCCTACCCGACAGGACTAGCACAGATACGCAGTATTTT. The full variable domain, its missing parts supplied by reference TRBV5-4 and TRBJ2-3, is ETGVTQSPTHLIKTRGQQVTLRCSSQSGHNTVSWYQQALGQGPQFIFQYYREEENGRGNFPPRFSGLQFPNYSSELNVNALELDDSALYLCASSLPDRTSTDTQYFGPGTRLTVL.